Detailed here is one T cell receptor beta chain. Its cognate antigen has yet to be identified. No per-base quality is available; no much larger clone lies one base away. For this chain, trimming is 8 bases at the V end and 4 bases at the J end, and the number of junction bases without a gene match is 7. CDR1 is given as MNHNS and CDR2 as SASEGT, both from the germline V gene. The CDR3 spans 13 residues, from the cysteine through the phenylalanine. Solely the CDR3 DNA is kept, with 39 bases framed from the first base. A patient counted as having stable Graves' hyperthyroidism if no progression to ophthalmopathy occurred over 18 months of follow-up. Hyperthyroidism patients were aged 18 to 65 years and newly diagnosed, with disease duration of less than 2 months. Patients with uncontrolled infections, other autoimmune diseases, pregnancy or lactation were excluded. Diagnoses relied on clinical symptoms, serum thyroxine and TRAb, thyroid ultrasound and orbital computed tomography. PBMCs were separated from roughly 10 ml of fresh peripheral blood using Ficoll-Paque density gradient centrifugation. Trizol reagent was used to extract total RNA, and RNA quality was then checked on an Agilent 2100 Bioanalyzer.

The data were taken from a study of T cells in Graves' hyperthyroidism and ophthalmopathy (dated by TCRdb to between 2018 and 2021). As for the study more broadly: Peripheral blood was collected at initial diagnosis, before any treatment. To identify TCR V-J signatures that set the groups apart, the researchers used a discovery cohort of about a hundred patients, made up of 40 to 45 with Graves' ophthalmopathy and about 60 with stable Graves' hyperthyroidism. After blood sampling, hyperthyroidism patients were treated with methimazole at a starting dose of 30 mg daily, and ophthalmopathy patients were treated with high-dose intravenous methylprednisolone. The 100 discovery patients were divided at random into training and test sets in a 7:3 ratio. The study also compared thyroid tissue and blood T-cell repertoires from over 5 Graves' hyperthyroidism patients. The paper describes TCR Vbeta CDR3 sequencing of some 130 peripheral blood samples, made up of 43 ophthalmopathy patients, 70 to 80 hyperthyroidism patients and roughly 17 progressor patients. Prospective prediction of ophthalmopathy was tested in an independent validation cohort consisting of roughly 20 hyperthyroidism patients and some 17 patients who later progressed to ophthalmopathy.

Broader findings and caveats from the paper: In cross-validation, a model built on a 13 V-J signature told ophthalmopathy apart from stable hyperthyroidism with 85% to 90% sensitivity and around 81% specificity, and in testing the same model reached 80%/75%. During validation, the model predicted progression to ophthalmopathy a median of roughly 7.1 months ahead of onset, with just under 71% sensitivity and 72.22% specificity. Most expanded thyroid clonotypes (frequency above 0.001) were also found in blood, which suggests that blood repertoires may mirror thyroid immune responses. Sample size was not statistically predetermined, and blinding of investigators to group allocation was not performed.

The TCR beta CDR3 regions were amplified from the RNA transcripts. The TCR CDR3 was subjected to a first round of RT-PCR using the HTBI primer set and the Qiagen OneStep RT-PCR kit. Libraries were constructed in a second round of multiplex PCR, after which size selection and purification were carried out. The libraries were sequenced on an Illumina HiSeq2000 using paired-end 100 bp reads. The study's own analysis went as follows. SOAPnuke was used to process the raw data, with reads discarded if the reads contained adapters or uncalled bases, had a mean Phred below 15, or lacked an exact constant-primer or identifier match. COPE v1.2.5 was used to merge the high-quality paired reads, and each unique nucleotide sequence was defined as a clonotype. MiTCR v1.1 was used to align the clonotypes against IMGT TRBV, TRBD and TRBJ reference segments. Analysis was restricted to V-J combinations with a frequency above 0.0001, which covered approximately 99% of repertoires. A TCS score was defined as the ratio between F50 (clonal expansion) and ExV (chaos), using BLOSUM62-based TCRdist between CDR3 peptides within each V-J. Welch's t-statistics and random forest reduced roughly 500 V-J features to 13, which were used in a naive Bayes classifier (R e1071). The Morisita-Horn index was used to measure how similar the thyroid and blood repertoires were. Through fastp at Q25 and MiXCR, TCRdb rebuilt clones from the public reads, retaining in-frame beta chains. Each CDR3 protein gets just one entry, which takes the most common genes and DNA from the rows behind it. The V and J calls reflect TCRdb's pipeline rather than the authors' work. Recorded for this sample are roughly 800,000 distinct CDR3 sequences; 38% of them occurred a single time. About 9% of the sample comes from the top ten.

Recombination joined TRBV6-1 with TRBJ1-2, with 7 central nucleotides matching TRBD1. The clonotype comes from a man aged 18 to 30 with Graves' hyperthyroidism. Source material: blood. Here is the DNA: TGTGCCAGCTCCGGGACAGAACGCTATGGCTACACCTTC. Its translation is CASSGTERYGYTF.